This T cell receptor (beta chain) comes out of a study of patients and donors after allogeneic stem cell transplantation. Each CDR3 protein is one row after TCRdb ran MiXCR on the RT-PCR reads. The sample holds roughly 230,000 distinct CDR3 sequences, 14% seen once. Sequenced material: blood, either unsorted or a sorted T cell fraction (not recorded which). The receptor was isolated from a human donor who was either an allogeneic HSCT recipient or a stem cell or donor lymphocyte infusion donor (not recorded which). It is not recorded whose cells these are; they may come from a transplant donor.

CDR3 sequence: CASRGGDLSKANYGYTF. CDR3 coding DNA: TGCGCCAGCAGAGGGGGAGACCTCTCGAAAGCTAACTATGGCTACACCTTC. This chain uses TRBV5-1 with TRBJ1-2; TRBD1 might be the D (6 bases). The ends were cut back, 5 bases at V and 0 bases at J, with 20 bases in the middle. This CDR3 spans 17 amino acids. CDR1 and CDR2 from the germline V gene are SGHRS and YFSETQ.